The entry below describes one TCR beta chain. Its antigen is still unknown. TCRdb reanalyzed the 5' RACE reads and collapses them to one entry per CDR3 protein, without DNA. The sample has roughly 110,000 distinct CDR3 sequences; the top ten hold 15% to 20%. The CDR3 totals 15 residues. Germline V gene sequence: CDR1 SQVTM, CDR2 ANQGSEA. The source of the sample is a study of T cells expressing NK-cell markers. Overall study context: In the group of eight sequenced donors, seven were HCMV-seropositive and one was seronegative.

The study's findings and limits: For about 6 donors, the dominant NKG2C+ clonotypes made up roughly 1.0-7.5% of their CD8+ T cells.

This sequence originates from a woman aged 18 to 69 in good health. Material for sequencing was blood T cells: a sorted CD56 or NKG2C T cell subset, CD4+ or CD8+ T cells, or bulk PBMC T cells (not recorded which). This rearrangement joins TRBV29-1 to TRBJ2-3. The CDR3: CSVGTDQASTDTQYF.